Below, 19 T cell receptor beta chains from the same sample are listed, as sequenced in a study of T cells in tuberculosis. Sequencing used immunoSEQ multiplex PCR; TCRdb keeps in-frame clones, though not all of them. The profile shows more than 70,000 clones, approximately 90% of them singletons. Thawed, overnight-rested PBMC were stained with GMM-loaded CD1B tetramer, viability dye and anti-CD3, then sorted. The lipid loaded on the CD1B tetramers was C32 glucose monomycolate from Rhodococcus equi. The sample taken for sequencing was CD1b-GMM tetramer-negative cells sorted from PBMCs. The receptor source for this set is an adult woman with latent tuberculosis.

The chain employs TRBV7-9 and TRBJ2-5; D unclear. The CDR3 has 12 residues. The V end lost 2 bases, the J end lost 2 bases, and 3 bases lay between the germline ends. The V gene's germline CDR1 is SEHNR and CDR2 FQNEAQ (reference sequence). The DNA for the CDR3 is TGTGCCAGCAGCTTATATCAAGAGACCCAGTACTTC. This encodes CASSLYQETQYF.

The chain uses TRBV7-9 and TRBJ2-1, with 10 bases that match TRBD2. The CDR3 spans 16 residues. Looked up from germline, CDR1 is SEHNR and CDR2 is FQNEAQ (reference sequence). Germline trimming cut 5 bases from V and 9 bases from J; bases unmatched to any gene: 13. The DNA for the CDR3 is TGTGCCAGCAGCCGTCGGGGAGCGGGGGGGCGGCCTGAGCAGTTCTTC. As protein: CASSRRGAGGRPEQFF.

This clone was seen just once. J is TRBJ2-1 and V is TRBV6-4, with D possibly matching TRBD2 (5 bases). CDR3 length equals 15 residues. Germline CDR1 reads MRHNA; CDR2 reads SNTAGT. V lost 2 bases and J 2 bases, leaving 10 bases between the germline ends. In DNA form, the CDR3 reads TGTGCCAGCAGTGACGAGCCGGGGACCTACAATGAGCAGTTCTTC. Translation: CASSDEPGTYNEQFF.

The rearrangement uses TRBV5-1 and TRBJ1-2; D gene unclear. CDR3 length: 15 residues. Per the germline V gene, CDR1 is SGHRS and CDR2 is YFSETQ. Trimming removed 4 bases at V and 4 bases at J, with 17 bases between. The CDR3 spells CASSLGSVSRYGYTF. The CDR3, as DNA: TGCGCCAGCAGCCTAGGCTCGGTTAGCCGCTATGGCTACACCTTC.

This clone came up a few times. The chain carries TRBV6-5 and TRBJ1-2; 7 bases are a match to TRBD1. Germline V gives CDR1 MNHEY, CDR2 SVGAGI. Losses at the gene ends were 2 bases for V and 5 bases for J; bases not matched to a gene: 11. CDR3 size: 16 residues. The CDR3 sequence: CASSYIQTGIAYGYTF. The CDR3 DNA reads TGTGCCAGCAGTTACATCCAGACAGGGATTGCATATGGCTACACCTTC.

The chain joins TRBV6-1 to TRBJ1-1; D ambiguous. Per germline, CDR1 MNHNS and CDR2 SASEGT. The CDR3 runs to 15 residues. V gave up 5 bases and J gave up 11 bases, with 24 bases separating them. CDR3 in DNA: TGTGCCAGCAGTTTCCGGAAACAAGCACGCGGGGAGGCTTTCTTT. This translates into CASSFRKQARGEAFF.

The gene calls are TRBV5-3 and TRBJ2-7, with 12 bases matching TRBD1. TRBV5-3 is placed among ORFs of uncertain function. V lost 4 bases, J lost 6 bases, and 8 bases stayed unmatched. The CDR3 spans 15 residues. The CDR3 sequence is CARSLRDRGRLEQYV. The CDR3 DNA reads as TGTGCCAGAAGCCTACGGGACAGGGGGCGACTCGAGCAGTACGTC.

In this sample, this clone turned up once. Here the CDR3 reads CASSLISQGLGSYEQYF. The CDR3 DNA reads as TGTGCCAGCAGCTTAATCTCTCAGGGGTTGGGATCCTACGAGCAGTACTTC. The chain recombines TRBV7-2 with TRBJ2-7; D perhaps matches TRBD1 (6 bases). Trimming stripped 2 bases from V and 1 base from J, with 18 bases between. Looked up from germline, CDR1 is SGHTA and CDR2 is FQGNSA. The CDR3 is 17 amino acids.

This clone was recorded only once. This rearrangement joins TRBV10-2 to TRBJ2-3; 12 bases are shared with TRBD2. The V and J ends lost 6 bases and 5 bases, in that order; junction bases with no gene match: 3. This CDR3 is 14 amino acids long. In germline, CDR1 is WSHSY, CDR2 SAAADI. The chain's CDR3 is CASSPGLAGDTQYF. Written as DNA, the CDR3 is TGCGCCAGCAGCCCGGGACTAGCGGGAGATACGCAGTATTTT.

The chain couples TRBV11-2 to TRBJ2-7; 10 nucleotides align to TRBD1. Germline V gene sequence: CDR1 SGHAT, CDR2 FQNNGV. The CDR3 length is 17 residues. V was clipped by 0 bases and J by 5 bases; unmatched bases: 10. The chain's CDR3 is CASSLDSSTGGFDEQYF. CDR3 nucleotide sequence: TGTGCCAGCAGCTTAGACAGCTCGACAGGGGGCTTCGACGAGCAGTACTTC.

The V call is TRBV6-1, the J call TRBJ2-7, with 10 bases aligning to TRBD2. Germline V gives CDR1 MNHNS, CDR2 SASEGT. J was trimmed by 4 bases and V by 1 base; bases with no gene match: 4. CDR3 length equals 15 residues. CDR3 DNA: TGTGCCAGCAGTGAAGAAGCGGGGGGGCTTTACGAGCAGTACTTC. Protein sequence: CASSEEAGGLYEQYF.

V and J are TRBV19 and TRBJ1-1; 7 nucleotides match TRBD1. Germline loops: CDR1 LNHDA, CDR2 SQIVND (reference sequence). CDR3 length: 14 amino acids. Trimming removed 4 bases from V and 11 bases from J; junction bases left unmatched: 13. CDR3 sequence: CASSNRRQGGRAFF. CDR3 nucleotides: TGTGCCAGTAGTAACCGCCGACAGGGCGGTCGGGCTTTCTTT.

This clone turned up a few times. The CDR3 reads CASSTELDRGFSNQPQHF. Written as DNA, the CDR3 is TGTGCCAGTAGTACAGAACTCGACAGGGGGTTTAGCAATCAGCCCCAGCATTTT. J is TRBJ1-5 and V is TRBV19; 9 bases match TRBD1. The V and J ends lost 4 bases and 0 bases, in that order; junction bases with no gene match: 10. The germline V gene encodes CDR1 LNHDA and CDR2 SQIVND (reference sequence). The CDR3 contains 18 residues.

The genes are TRBV7-9 and TRBJ1-5; TRBD1 matches 7 bases. With 5 bases clipped from V and 0 bases from J, the junction kept 4 bases outside the gene matches. This CDR3 has 15 amino acids. Germline V CDR1 and CDR2: SEHNR, FQNEAQ (reference sequence). CDR3 protein: CASSTGQDSNQPQHF. The CDR3, as DNA: TGTGCCAGCAGCACCGGACAGGATAGCAATCAGCCCCAGCATTTT. The variable domain in full, with the rest retrieved from reference TRBV7-9 and TRBJ1-5, is DTGVSQNPRHKITKRGQNVTFRCDPISEHNRLYWYRQTLGQGPEFLTYFQNEAQLEKSRLLSDRFSAERPKGSFSTLEIQRTEQGDSAMYLCASSTGQDSNQPQHFGDGTRLSIL.

This sequence joins TRBV7-8 and TRBJ2-3; 7 positions match TRBD2. Germline trimming cut 5 bases from V and 14 bases from J; bases unmatched to any gene: 10. Per the germline V gene, CDR1 is SGHVS and CDR2 is FQNEAQ. The CDR3 is made up of 12 amino acids. This CDR3 is CASSPQGLGSYF. The CDR3 DNA reads TGTGCCAGCAGCCCGCAAGGACTAGGGTCGTATTTT.

V is TRBV6-5 and J is TRBJ1-1; TRBD1 aligns across 10 bases. With V trimmed by 5 bases and J by 9 bases, 6 bases remained unmatched. CDR1 MNHEY and CDR2 SVGAGI come from the germline V gene. CDR3 length equals 13 residues. In nucleotides, the CDR3 is TGTGCCAGCAGTCGGACAGGGGGTGAGAAAGCTTTCTTT. As protein: CASSRTGGEKAFF.

The rearrangement uses TRBV7-2 and TRBJ2-4; TRBD2 might be the D (6 bases). The V end was cut by 5 bases, the J end by 8 bases, with 10 bases between. This CDR3 has 12 amino acids. Germline values: CDR1 SGHTA, CDR2 FQGNSA. CDR3 amino acids: CASSGPGDIQYF. DNA for the CDR3: TGTGCCAGCAGCGGACCGGGGGACATTCAGTACTTC.

This sequence joins TRBV7-3 and TRBJ1-2; D might be TRBD1 (5 bases). This CDR3 is 18 amino acids long. The V end lost 5 bases, the J end lost 4 bases, and 26 bases lay between the germline ends. CDR1 is SGHTA, CDR2 FQGTGA, per germline. The DNA of the CDR3 is TGTGCCAGCAGCCCCGGGGGAAGGGTGCCGGGCAAGAGCTATGGCTACACCTTC. It translates to CASSPGGRVPGKSYGYTF.

This clone was found once. J is TRBJ2-7 and V is TRBV28; D is possibly TRBD1 (5 bases). In germline, CDR1 is MDHEN, CDR2 SYDVKM. This CDR3 has 13 residues. Trimming stripped 6 bases from V and 4 bases from J, with 13 bases between. The CDR3 is CASRRTTEYEQYV. The CDR3 DNA follows: TGTGCCAGCAGACGAACGACAGAGTACGAGCAGTACGTC.